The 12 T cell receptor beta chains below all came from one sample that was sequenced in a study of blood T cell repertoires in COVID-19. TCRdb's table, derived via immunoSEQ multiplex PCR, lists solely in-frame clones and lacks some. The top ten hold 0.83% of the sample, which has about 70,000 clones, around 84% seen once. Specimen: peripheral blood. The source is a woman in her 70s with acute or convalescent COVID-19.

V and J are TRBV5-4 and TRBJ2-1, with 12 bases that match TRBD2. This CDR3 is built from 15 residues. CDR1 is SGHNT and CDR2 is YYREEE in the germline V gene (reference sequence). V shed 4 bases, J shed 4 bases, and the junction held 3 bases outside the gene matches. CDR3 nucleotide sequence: TGTGCCAGCAGCCAAGGACTAGCGGGATACAATGAGCAGTTCTTC. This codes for CASSQGLAGYNEQFF.

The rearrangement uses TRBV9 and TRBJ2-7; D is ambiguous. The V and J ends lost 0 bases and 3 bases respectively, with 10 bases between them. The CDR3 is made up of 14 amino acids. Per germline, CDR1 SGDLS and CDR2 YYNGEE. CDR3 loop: CASSVGPPGYEQYF. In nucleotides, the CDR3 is TGTGCCAGCAGCGTAGGGCCGCCGGGCTACGAGCAGTACTTC. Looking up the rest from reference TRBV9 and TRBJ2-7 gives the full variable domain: DSGVTQTPKHLITATGQRVTLRCSPRSGDLSVYWYQQSLDQGLQFLIQYYNGEERAKGNILERFSAQQFPDLHSELNLSSLELGDSALYFCASSVGPPGYEQYFGPGTRLTVT.

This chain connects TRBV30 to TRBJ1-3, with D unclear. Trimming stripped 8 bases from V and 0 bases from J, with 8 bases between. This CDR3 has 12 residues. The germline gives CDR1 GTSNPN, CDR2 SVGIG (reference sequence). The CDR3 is CALATSGNTIYF. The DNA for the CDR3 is TGTGCCCTGGCCACCTCTGGAAACACCATATATTTT.

The CDR3 protein is CASSQDSGGFTDTQYF. The CDR3 region has the DNA TGCGCCAGCAGCCAAGATAGCGGGGGGTTCACAGATACGCAGTATTTT. The chain employs TRBV4-3 and TRBJ2-3; TRBD2 aligns across 10 bases. The trim removed 0 bases at V and 2 bases at J, leaving 2 bases unmatched. The CDR3 has 16 residues. Per germline, CDR1 LGHNA and CDR2 YSLEER.

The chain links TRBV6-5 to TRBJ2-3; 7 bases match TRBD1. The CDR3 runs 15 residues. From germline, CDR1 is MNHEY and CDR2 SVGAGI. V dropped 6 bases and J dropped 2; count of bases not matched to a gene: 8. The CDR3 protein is CASRFDRVNTDTQYF. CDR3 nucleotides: TGTGCCAGCAGGTTCGACAGGGTAAACACAGATACGCAGTATTTT.

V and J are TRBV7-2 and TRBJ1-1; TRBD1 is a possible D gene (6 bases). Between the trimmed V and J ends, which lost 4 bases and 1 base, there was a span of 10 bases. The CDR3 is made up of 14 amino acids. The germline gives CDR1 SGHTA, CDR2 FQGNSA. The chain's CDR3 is CASSWRGANTEAFF. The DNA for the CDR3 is TGTGCCAGCAGCTGGCGGGGGGCGAACACTGAAGCTTTCTTT.

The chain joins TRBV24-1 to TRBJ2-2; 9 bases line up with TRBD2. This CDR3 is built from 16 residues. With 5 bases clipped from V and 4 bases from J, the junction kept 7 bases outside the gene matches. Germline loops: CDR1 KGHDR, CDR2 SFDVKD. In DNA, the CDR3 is TGTGCCACCAGTGGGATAGCGGGAGTAGGCACCGGGGAGCTGTTTTTT. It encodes CATSGIAGVGTGELFF.

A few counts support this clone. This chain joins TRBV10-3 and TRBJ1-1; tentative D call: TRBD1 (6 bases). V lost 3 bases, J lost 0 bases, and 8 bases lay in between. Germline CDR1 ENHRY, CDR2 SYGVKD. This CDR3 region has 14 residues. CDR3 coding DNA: TGTGCCATCAGTGATGGACAGCTGAACACTGAAGCTTTCTTT. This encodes CAISDGQLNTEAFF.

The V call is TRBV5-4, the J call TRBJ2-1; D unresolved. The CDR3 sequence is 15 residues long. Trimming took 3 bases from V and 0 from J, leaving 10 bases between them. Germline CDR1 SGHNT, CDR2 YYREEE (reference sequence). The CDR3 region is CASSSAVSSYNEQFF. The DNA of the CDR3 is TGTGCCAGCAGCTCTGCTGTGAGCTCCTACAATGAGCAGTTCTTC. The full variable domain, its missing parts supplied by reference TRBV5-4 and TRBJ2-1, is ETGVTQSPTHLIKTRGQQVTLRCSSQSGHNTVSWYQQALGQGPQFIFQYYREEENGRGNFPPRFSGLQFPNYSSELNVNALELDDSALYLCASSSAVSSYNEQFFGPGTRLTVL.

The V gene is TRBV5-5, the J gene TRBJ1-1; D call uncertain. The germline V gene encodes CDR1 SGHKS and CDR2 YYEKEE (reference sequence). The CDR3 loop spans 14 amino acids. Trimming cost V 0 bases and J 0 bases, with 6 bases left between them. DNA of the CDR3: TGTGCCAGCAGCTTGGCGTATCTGAACACTGAAGCTTTCTTT. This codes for CASSLAYLNTEAFF. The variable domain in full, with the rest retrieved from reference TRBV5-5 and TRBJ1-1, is DAGVTQSPTHLIKTRGQQVTLRCSPISGHKSVSWYQQVLGQGPQFIFQYYEKEERGRGNFPDRFSARQFPNYSSELNVNALLLGDSALYLCASSLAYLNTEAFFGQGTRLTVV.

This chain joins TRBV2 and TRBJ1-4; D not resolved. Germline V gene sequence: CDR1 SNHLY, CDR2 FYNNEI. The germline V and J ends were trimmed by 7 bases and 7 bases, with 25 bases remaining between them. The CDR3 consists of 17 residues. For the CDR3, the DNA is TGTGCCAGCAAGGTTTACGCGGCCCCCAGACCTGCTGAAAAACTGTTTTTT. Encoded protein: CASKVYAAPRPAEKLFF.

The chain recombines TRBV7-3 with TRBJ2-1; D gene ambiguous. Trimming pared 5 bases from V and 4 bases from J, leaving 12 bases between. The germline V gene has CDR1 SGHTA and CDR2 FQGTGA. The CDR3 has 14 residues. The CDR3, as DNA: TGTGCCAGCAGCGTAGCCGGTGGGTACAATGAGCAGTTCTTC. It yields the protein CASSVAGGYNEQFF.